This T cell receptor beta chain was captured by sequencing in a study of shared clonotypes between healthy human individuals. Study outcomes and limitations: Sharing across four donors was highest in naive CD4 (around 5%) and lowest in memory CD8 (about 0.4%). Sequencing depth was expected to affect clonotype sharing among donors.

CD8 cells regarded as naive lacked CD45RO, were positively chosen for CCR7, and omitted terminally differentiated effector memory CD45RA+ cells. At the deep level, the assay was run. Across several immunoSEQ plates, the genomic DNA of each subset was split evenly. TCRdb's copy holds only in-frame clones and misses some; the assay was immunoSEQ multiplex PCR. The data contain about 800,000 clones, about 96% of them singletons. Turning to this clone: The antigen is undetermined.

The clonotype originates from a man between 25 and 39 years old in good health. The sample taken for sequencing was naive CD8+ T cells sorted from blood.

CDR3 DNA: TGTGCCAGCCCACGTTGGCCCGGGGATACGCAGTATTTT. Protein sequence: CASPRWPGDTQYF. The rearrangement links TRBV6-1 to TRBJ2-3; D gene unclear. This CDR3 has 13 residues. V gave up 8 bases and J gave up 6 bases, with 15 bases separating them. CDR1 is MNHNS and CDR2 is SASEGT in the germline V gene.